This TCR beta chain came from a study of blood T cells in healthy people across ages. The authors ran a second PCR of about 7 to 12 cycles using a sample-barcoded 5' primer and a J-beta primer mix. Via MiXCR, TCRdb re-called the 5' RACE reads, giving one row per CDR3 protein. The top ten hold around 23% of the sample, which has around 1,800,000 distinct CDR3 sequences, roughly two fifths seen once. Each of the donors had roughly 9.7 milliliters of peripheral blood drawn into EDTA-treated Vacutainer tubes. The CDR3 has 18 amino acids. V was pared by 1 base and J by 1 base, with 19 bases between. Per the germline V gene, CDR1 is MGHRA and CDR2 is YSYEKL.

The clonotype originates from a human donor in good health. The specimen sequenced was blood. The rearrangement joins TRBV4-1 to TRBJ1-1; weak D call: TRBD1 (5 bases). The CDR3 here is CASSQGAARARRNTEAFF. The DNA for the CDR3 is TGCGCCAGCAGCCAAGGCGCGGCCAGGGCTCGGAGGAACACTGAAGCTTTCTTT.